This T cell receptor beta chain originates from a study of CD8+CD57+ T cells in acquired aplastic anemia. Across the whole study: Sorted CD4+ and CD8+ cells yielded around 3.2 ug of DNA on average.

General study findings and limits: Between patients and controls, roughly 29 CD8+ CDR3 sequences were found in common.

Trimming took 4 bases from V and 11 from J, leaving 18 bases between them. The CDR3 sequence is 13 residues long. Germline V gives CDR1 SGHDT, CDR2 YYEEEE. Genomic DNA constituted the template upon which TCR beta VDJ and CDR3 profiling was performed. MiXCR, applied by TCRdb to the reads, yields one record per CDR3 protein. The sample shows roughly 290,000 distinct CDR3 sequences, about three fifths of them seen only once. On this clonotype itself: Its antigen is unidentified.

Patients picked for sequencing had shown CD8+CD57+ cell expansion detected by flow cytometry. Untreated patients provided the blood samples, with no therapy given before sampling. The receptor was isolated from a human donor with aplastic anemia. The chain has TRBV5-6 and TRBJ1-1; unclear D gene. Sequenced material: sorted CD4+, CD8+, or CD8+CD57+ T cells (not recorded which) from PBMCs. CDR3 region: CASSDQPGRRAFF. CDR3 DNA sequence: TGTGCCAGCAGCGACCAACCTGGGCGCAGGGCTTTCTTT. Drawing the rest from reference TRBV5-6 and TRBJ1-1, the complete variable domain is DAGVTQSPTHLIKTRGQQVTLRCSPKSGHDTVSWYQQALGQGPQFIFQYYEEEERQRGNFPDRFSGHQFPNYSSELNVNALLLGDSALYLCASSDQPGRRAFFGQGTRLTVV.